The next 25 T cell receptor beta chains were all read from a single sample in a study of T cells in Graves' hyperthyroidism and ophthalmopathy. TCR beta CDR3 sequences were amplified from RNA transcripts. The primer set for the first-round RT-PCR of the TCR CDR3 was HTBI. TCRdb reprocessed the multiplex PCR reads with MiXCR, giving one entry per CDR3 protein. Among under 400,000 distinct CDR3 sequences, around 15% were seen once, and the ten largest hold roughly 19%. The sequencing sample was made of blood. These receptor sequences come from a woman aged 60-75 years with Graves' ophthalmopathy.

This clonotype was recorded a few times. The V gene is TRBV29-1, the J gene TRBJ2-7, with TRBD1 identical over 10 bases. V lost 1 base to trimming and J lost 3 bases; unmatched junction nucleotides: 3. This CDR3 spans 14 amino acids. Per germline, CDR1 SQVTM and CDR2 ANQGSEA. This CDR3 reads CSVEGWTGGYEQYF. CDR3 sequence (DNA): TGCAGCGTTGAAGGGTGGACAGGGGGCTACGAGCAGTACTTC.

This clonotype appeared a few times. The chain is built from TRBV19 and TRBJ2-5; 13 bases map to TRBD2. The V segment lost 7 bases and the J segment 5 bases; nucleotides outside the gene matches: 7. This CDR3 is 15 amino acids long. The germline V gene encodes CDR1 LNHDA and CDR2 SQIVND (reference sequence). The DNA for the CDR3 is TGTGCCAGTACCAGGACTAGCGGGAGCTGGGAGACCCAGTACTTC. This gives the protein CASTRTSGSWETQYF.

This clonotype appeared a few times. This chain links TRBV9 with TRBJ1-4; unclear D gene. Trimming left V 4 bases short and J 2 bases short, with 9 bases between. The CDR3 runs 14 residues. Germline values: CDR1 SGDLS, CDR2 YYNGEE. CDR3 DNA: TGTGCCAGCAGCTCGAAGAGTACTAATGAAAAACTGTTTTTT. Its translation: CASSSKSTNEKLFF.

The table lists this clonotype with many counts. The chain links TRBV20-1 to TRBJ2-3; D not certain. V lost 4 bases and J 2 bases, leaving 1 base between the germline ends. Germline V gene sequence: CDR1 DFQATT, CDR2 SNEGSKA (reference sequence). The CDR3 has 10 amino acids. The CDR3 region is CSANTDTQYF. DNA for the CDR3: TGCAGTGCTAACACAGATACGCAGTATTTT.

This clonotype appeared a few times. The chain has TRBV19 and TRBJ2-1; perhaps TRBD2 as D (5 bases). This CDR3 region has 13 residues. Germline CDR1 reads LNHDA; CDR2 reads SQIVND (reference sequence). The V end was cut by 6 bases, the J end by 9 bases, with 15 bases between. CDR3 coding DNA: TGTGCCAGTAGCTTAAAGGCTAGCACTGAGCAGTTCTTC. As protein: CASSLKASTEQFF.

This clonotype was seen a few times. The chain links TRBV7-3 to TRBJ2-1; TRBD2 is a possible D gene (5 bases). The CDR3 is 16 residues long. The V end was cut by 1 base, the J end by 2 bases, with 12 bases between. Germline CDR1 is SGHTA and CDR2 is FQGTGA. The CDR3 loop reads CASSLIGGSAYNEQFF. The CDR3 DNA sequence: TGTGCCAGCAGCTTAATTGGCGGGTCCGCCTACAATGAGCAGTTCTTC.

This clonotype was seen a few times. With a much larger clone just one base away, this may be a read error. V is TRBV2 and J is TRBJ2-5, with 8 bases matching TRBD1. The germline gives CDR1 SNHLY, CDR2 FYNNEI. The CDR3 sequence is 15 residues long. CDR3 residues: CVSSGDRGRGETQYF. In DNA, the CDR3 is TGTGTCAGCAGTGGCGACAGGGGCCGAGGGGAGACCCAGTACTTC.

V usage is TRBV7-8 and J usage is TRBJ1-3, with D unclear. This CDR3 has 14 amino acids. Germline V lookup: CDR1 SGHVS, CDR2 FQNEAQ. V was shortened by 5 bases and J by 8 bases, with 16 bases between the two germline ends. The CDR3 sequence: CASSRASLGDTIYF. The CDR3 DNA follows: TGTGCCAGCAGCCGAGCATCCCTGGGCGACACCATATATTTT.

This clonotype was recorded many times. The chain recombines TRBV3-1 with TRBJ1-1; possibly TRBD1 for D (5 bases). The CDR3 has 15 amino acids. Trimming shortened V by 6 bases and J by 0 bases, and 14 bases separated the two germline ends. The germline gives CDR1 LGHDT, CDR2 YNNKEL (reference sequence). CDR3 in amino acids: CASRQVMSMNTEAFF. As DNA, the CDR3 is TGTGCCAGCAGACAGGTTATGTCCATGAACACTGAAGCTTTCTTT.

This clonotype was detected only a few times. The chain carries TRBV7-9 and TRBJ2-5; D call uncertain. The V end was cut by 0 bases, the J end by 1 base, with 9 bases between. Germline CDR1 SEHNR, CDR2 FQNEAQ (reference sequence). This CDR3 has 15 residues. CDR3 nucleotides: TGTGCCAGCAGCTTAGCCCTAGGATTCCAAGAGACCCAGTACTTC. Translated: CASSLALGFQETQYF.

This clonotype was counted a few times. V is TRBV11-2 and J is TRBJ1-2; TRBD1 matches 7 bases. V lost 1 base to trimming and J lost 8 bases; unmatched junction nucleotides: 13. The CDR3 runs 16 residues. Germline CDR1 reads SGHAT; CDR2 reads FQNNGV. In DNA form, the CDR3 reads TGTGCCAGCAGCTTAGGGACAGGCCTTCCCAATACGGGCTACACCTTC. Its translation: CASSLGTGLPNTGYTF.

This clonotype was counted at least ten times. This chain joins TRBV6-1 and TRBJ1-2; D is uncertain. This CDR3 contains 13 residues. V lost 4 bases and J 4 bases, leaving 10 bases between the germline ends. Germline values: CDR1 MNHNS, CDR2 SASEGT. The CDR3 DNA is TGTGCCAGCAGTGCAGACACGCTCTATGGCTACACCTTC. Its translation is CASSADTLYGYTF.

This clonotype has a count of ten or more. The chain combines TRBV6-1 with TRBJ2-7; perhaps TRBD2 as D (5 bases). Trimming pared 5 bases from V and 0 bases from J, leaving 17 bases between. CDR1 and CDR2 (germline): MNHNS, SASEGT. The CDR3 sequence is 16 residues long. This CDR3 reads CASSPSSGMSSYEQYF. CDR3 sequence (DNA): TGTGCCAGCAGTCCCTCTTCCGGGATGAGCTCCTACGAGCAGTACTTC.

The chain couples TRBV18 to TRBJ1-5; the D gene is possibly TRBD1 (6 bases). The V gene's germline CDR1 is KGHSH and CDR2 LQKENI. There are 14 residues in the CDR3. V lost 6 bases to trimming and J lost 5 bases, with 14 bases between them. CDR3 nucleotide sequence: TGTGCCAGCTCGCGGACAGCCTCCGATCAGCCCCAGCATTTT. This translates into CASSRTASDQPQHF.

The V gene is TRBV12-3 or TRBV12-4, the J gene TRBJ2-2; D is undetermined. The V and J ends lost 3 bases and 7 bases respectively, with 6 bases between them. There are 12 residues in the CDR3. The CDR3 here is CASSLGLGELFF. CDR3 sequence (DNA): TGTGCCAGCAGTTTGGGCCTCGGGGAGCTGTTTTTT.

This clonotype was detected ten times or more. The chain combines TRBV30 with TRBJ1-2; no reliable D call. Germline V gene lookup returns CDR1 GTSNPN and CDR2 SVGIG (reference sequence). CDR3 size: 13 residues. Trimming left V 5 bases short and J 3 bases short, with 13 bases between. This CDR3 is CAWGRADYYGYTF. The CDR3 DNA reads TGTGCCTGGGGACGGGCCGATTACTATGGCTACACCTTC.

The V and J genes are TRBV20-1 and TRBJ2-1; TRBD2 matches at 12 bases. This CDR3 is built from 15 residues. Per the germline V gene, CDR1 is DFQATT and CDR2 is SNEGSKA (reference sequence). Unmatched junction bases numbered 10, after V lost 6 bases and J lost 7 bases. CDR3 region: CSAKATSGRKNEQFF. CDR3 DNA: TGCAGTGCCAAAGCCACTAGCGGGAGGAAAAATGAGCAGTTCTTC.

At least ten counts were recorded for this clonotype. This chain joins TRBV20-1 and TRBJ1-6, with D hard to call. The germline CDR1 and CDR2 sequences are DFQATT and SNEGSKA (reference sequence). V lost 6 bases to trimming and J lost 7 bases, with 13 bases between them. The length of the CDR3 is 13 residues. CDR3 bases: TGCAGTGCCAACCGGGGTGCCAATTCACCCCTCCACTTT. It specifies CSANRGANSPLHF.

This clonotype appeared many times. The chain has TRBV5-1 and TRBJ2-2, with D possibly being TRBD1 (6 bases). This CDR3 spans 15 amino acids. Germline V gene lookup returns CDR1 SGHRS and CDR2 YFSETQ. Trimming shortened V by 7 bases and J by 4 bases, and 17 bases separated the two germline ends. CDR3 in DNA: TGCGCCAGCCGACCGAGGGCAGGGGCCACCGGGGAGCTGTTTTTT. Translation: CASRPRAGATGELFF.

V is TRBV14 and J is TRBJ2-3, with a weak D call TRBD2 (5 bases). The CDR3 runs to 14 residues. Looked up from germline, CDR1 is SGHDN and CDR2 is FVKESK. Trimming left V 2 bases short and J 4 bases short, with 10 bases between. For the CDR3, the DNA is TGTGCCAGCAGCCAACAGCGAGGGCCAGATACGCAGTATTTT. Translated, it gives CASSQQRGPDTQYF.

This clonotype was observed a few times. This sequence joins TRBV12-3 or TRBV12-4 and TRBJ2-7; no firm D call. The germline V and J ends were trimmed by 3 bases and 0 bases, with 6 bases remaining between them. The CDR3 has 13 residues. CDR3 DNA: TGTGCCAGCAGTTTTTCACTCTCCTACGAGCAGTACTTC. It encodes CASSFSLSYEQYF.

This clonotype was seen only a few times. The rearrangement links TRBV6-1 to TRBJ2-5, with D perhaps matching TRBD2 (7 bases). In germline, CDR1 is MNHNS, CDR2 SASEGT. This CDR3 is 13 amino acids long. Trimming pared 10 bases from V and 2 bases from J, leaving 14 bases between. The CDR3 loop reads CATRGLSQETQYF. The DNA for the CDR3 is TGTGCCACCAGGGGACTATCACAAGAGACCCAGTACTTC.

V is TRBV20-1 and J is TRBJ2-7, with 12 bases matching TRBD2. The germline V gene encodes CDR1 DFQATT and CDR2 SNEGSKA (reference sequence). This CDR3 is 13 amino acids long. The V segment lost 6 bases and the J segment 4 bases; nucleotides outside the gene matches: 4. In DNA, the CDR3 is TGCAGTGCGGTGGGACTAGCGGGTTACGAGCAGTACTTC. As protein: CSAVGLAGYEQYF.

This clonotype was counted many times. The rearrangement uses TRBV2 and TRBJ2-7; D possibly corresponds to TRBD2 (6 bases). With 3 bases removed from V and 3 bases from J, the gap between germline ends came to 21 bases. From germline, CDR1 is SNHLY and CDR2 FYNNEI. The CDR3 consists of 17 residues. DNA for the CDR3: TGTGCCAGCAGTGATTCGTTCGTAATAGCGGCGGTCTACGAGCAGTACTTC. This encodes CASSDSFVIAAVYEQYF. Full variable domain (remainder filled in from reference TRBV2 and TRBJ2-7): EPEVTQTPSHQVTQMGQEVILRCVPISNHLYFYWYRQILGQKVEFLVSFYNNEISEKSEIFDDQFSVERPDGSNFTLKIRSTKLEDSAMYFCASSDSFVIAAVYEQYFGPGTRLTVT.

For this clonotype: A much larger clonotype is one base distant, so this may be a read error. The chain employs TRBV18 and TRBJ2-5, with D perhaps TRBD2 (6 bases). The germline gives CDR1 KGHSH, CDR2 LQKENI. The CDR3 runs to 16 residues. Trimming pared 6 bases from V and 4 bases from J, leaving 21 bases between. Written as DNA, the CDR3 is TGTGCCAGCTCCCTTGTAGTCGAGCGGGCAACAGAGACCCAGTACTTC. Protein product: CASSLVVERATETQYF.